This passage covers 18 T cell receptor beta chains from one sample sequenced in a study of blood T cell repertoires in COVID-19. Method: immunoSEQ multiplex PCR; TCRdb's copy keeps in-frame clones and lacks some. The table has 330,000 or so clones, 88% seen once; the top ten hold approximately 1%. Sequenced: PBMCs or T cells enriched from blood (not recorded which). These receptors were obtained from a woman aged 30 to 39 who had been exposed to COVID-19.

V is TRBV7-9 and J is TRBJ1-2; TRBD1 matches at 7 bases. V lost 4 bases and J lost 6; bases outside the gene matches: 11. CDR1 and CDR2 from the germline V gene are SEHNR and FQNEAQ (reference sequence). This CDR3 has 15 amino acids. DNA of the CDR3: TGTGCCAGCAGCTACGGGACAGCGGTATTGGATGGCTACACCTTC. This translates into CASSYGTAVLDGYTF.

V and J are TRBV10-2 and TRBJ2-1, with 7 positions matching TRBD2. J lost 7 bases, V lost 8 bases, and 8 bases had no gene match. The CDR3 runs 13 residues. The V gene's germline CDR1 is WSHSY and CDR2 SAAADI. CDR3 DNA sequence: TGCGCCAGCCTGCGGGCGGGAGCGAATGAGCAGTTCTTC. Its translation is CASLRAGANEQFF.

DNA of the CDR3: TGTGCCAGCAGTCCCCAGGGCCCTAATGAAAAACTGTTTTTT. It translates to CASSPQGPNEKLFF. This chain uses TRBV28 with TRBJ1-4; possibly TRBD1 for D (5 bases). The V gene's germline CDR1 is MDHEN and CDR2 SYDVKM. V shed 5 bases and J shed 3 bases, with 10 bases lying between them. The CDR3 is 14 residues long. Full variable domain (outside the CDR3, taken from reference TRBV28 and TRBJ1-4): DVKVTQSSRYLVKRTGEKVFLECVQDMDHENMFWYRQDPGLGLRLIYFSYDVKMKEKGDIPEGYSVSREKKERFSLILESASTNQTSMYLCASSPQGPNEKLFFGSGTQLSVL.

V is TRBV12-5 and J is TRBJ1-3; 7 nucleotides match TRBD1. Germline V gives CDR1 LGHNT, CDR2 FRNRAP. V trimming: 2 bases; J trimming: 0 bases; junction bases outside the gene matches: 13. The CDR3 spans 19 residues. CDR3 in amino acids: CASGLLLSSGGGSGNTIYF. As DNA, the CDR3 is TGTGCTAGTGGTTTGCTCCTCTCATCAGGGGGTGGCTCTGGAAACACCATATATTTT.

V and J are TRBV28 and TRBJ2-1; D call uncertain. The CDR3 is 13 amino acids. The germline V gene has CDR1 MDHEN and CDR2 SYDVKM. V was clipped by 5 bases and J by 2 bases, with 7 bases between them. CDR3 region: CASSRFAYNEQFF. DNA for the CDR3: TGTGCCAGCAGTCGTTTCGCCTACAATGAGCAGTTCTTC.

The V gene is TRBV6-5, the J gene TRBJ1-2; tentatively, D is TRBD1 (6 bases). V lost 3 bases, J lost 4 bases, and 15 bases lay in between. CDR3 length: 15 residues. Germline CDR1 reads MNHEY; CDR2 reads SVGAGI. This chain's CDR3 is CASSYLTGQLYGYTF. The CDR3 region has the DNA TGTGCCAGCAGTTATTTGACAGGACAGCTCTATGGCTACACCTTC.

The chain is built from TRBV14 and TRBJ2-4; D is possibly TRBD1 (6 bases). The CDR3 has 15 residues. Per the germline V gene, CDR1 is SGHDN and CDR2 is FVKESK. V was pared by 2 bases and J by 0 bases, with 8 bases between. The CDR3 loop reads CASSQQGLAKNIQYF. The CDR3 region has the DNA TGTGCCAGCAGCCAACAGGGGCTAGCCAAAAACATTCAGTACTTC.

The V gene is TRBV27, the J gene TRBJ1-2; D might be TRBD1 (6 bases). In germline, CDR1 is MNHEY, CDR2 SMNVEV (reference sequence). V dropped 5 bases and J dropped 2 bases, with 15 bases sitting between them. CDR3 length: 15 residues. The DNA for the CDR3 is TGTGCCAGCAGTCCTATTATCGGACAGAACTATGGCTACACCTTC. This codes for CASSPIIGQNYGYTF.

This chain's CDR3 is CASTFDPGLIDEQYF. In DNA form, the CDR3 reads TGTGCCAGCACCTTTGATCCGGGACTAATCGACGAGCAGTACTTC. V is TRBV7-9 and J is TRBJ2-7; 7 bases are a match to TRBD2. The CDR3 covers 15 residues. Germline CDR1 reads SEHNR; CDR2 reads FQNEAQ (reference sequence). After removal of 7 bases from V and 5 bases from J, the junction contained 14 bases not matched to a gene.

This chain links TRBV12-3 or TRBV12-4 with TRBJ2-3, with D possibly matching TRBD1 (5 bases). This CDR3 comprises 12 residues. V was trimmed by 5 bases and J by 8 bases, leaving 11 bases between them. CDR3 coding DNA: TGTGCCAGCAGTCCCAGGGTAGGTACGCAGTATTTT. This codes for CASSPRVGTQYF.

This clone was picked up one time. The rearrangement joins TRBV19 to TRBJ2-5; 8 bases map to TRBD1. Germline assignment: CDR1 LNHDA and CDR2 SQIVND (reference sequence). V was clipped by 6 bases and J by 5 bases; unmatched bases: 5. CDR3 length equals 13 residues. This CDR3 is CASSQRDRETQYF. The CDR3 DNA follows: TGTGCCAGTAGCCAGAGGGACAGGGAGACCCAGTACTTC.

CDR3 sequence reads: CASSSVDSSYEQYF. CDR3 DNA: TGTGCCAGCAGTTCTGTAGATAGCTCCTACGAGCAGTACTTC. This chain joins TRBV27 and TRBJ2-7; D gene uncertain. Looked up from germline, CDR1 is MNHEY and CDR2 is SMNVEV (reference sequence). Trimming stripped 4 bases from V and 0 bases from J, with 10 bases between. The CDR3 runs to 14 residues.

The chain couples TRBV19 to TRBJ2-7, with a weak D call TRBD1 (5 bases). With 7 bases removed from V and 3 bases from J, the gap between germline ends came to 16 bases. CDR3 length equals 14 residues. Germline V CDR1 and CDR2: LNHDA, SQIVND (reference sequence). The chain's CDR3 is CASTRSTEDYEQYF. The CDR3 DNA sequence: TGTGCCAGTACCAGGTCGACAGAAGACTACGAGCAGTACTTC.

The chain has TRBV7-8 and TRBJ1-2; TRBD1 matches 9 bases. The trim removed 0 bases at V and 7 bases at J, leaving 9 bases unmatched. Germline V CDR1 and CDR2: SGHVS, FQNEAQ. The CDR3 loop spans 16 amino acids. The CDR3 coding sequence is TGTGCCAGCAGCTTAGCAAGGTCGACGACAGGGGGTGGCTACACCTTC. Translation gives CASSLARSTTGGGYTF.

To note about this clone: The sample has other DNA sequences that encode this CDR3 too. The chain couples TRBV12-3 or TRBV12-4 to TRBJ1-3; D uncertain. The CDR3 consists of 13 residues. Between the trimmed V and J ends, which lost 1 base and 4 bases, there was a span of 5 bases. This CDR3 is CASSLVGGNTIYF. The DNA of the CDR3 is TGTGCCAGCAGTTTAGTGGGCGGAAACACCATATATTTT.

This clone was counted once. The V and J genes are TRBV18 and TRBJ2-2, with 11 bases that match TRBD1. The V segment lost 4 bases and the J segment 2 bases; nucleotides outside the gene matches: 6. The CDR3 totals 17 residues. From germline, CDR1 is KGHSH and CDR2 LQKENI. The CDR3 here is CASSHDWTGGNTGELFF. The DNA for the CDR3 is TGTGCCAGCTCACACGACTGGACAGGGGGCAACACCGGGGAGCTGTTTTTT.

The J gene is TRBJ2-7, the V gene TRBV5-1, with D possibly matching TRBD2 (5 bases). V lost 0 bases, J lost 5 bases, and 9 bases lay in between. Germline assignment: CDR1 SGHRS and CDR2 YFSETQ. The CDR3 is 13 residues long. CDR3 sequence (DNA): TGCGCCAGCAGCTTGGACCCGGGGAACGAGCAGTACTTC. It is translated as CASSLDPGNEQYF. Combining the CDR3 with reference TRBV5-1 and TRBJ2-7 gives the whole variable domain KAGVTQTPRYLIKTRGQQVTLSCSPISGHRSVSWYQQTPGQGLQFLFEYFSETQRNKGNFPGRFSGRQFSNSRSEMNVSTLELGDSALYLCASSLDPGNEQYFGPGTRLTVT.

In its sample, this clone was seen a few times. The chain links TRBV30 to TRBJ2-7; tentative D call: TRBD1 (6 bases). CDR3 length: 13 residues. CDR1 and CDR2 from the germline V gene are GTSNPN and SVGIG (reference sequence). V was pared by 3 bases and J by 0 bases, with 9 bases between. CDR3: CAWSRGYSYEQYF. CDR3 sequence (DNA): TGTGCCTGGAGCAGGGGCTACTCCTACGAGCAGTACTTC.